These T cell receptor beta chains were read from a single sample in a study of shared clonotypes between healthy human individuals. Method: immunoSEQ multiplex PCR; TCRdb's copy keeps in-frame clones and lacks some. The sample lists about 2.4 million clones; approximately 94% were seen once. The sequenced material came from naive CD4+ T cells sorted from blood. The receptor set was obtained from a man aged 18 to 30 in good health. The CDR3 runs from the conserved cysteine through the conserved F or W. The D gene is left open where the match is weak. Rows give clone size only sometimes, using once, few, many, or a class for an expanded clone.

v_gene	len	d_gene	j_gene	abundance	CDR3aa	CDR3nt
TRBV19	14	-	TRBJ2-7	-	CASSLGTQLYEQYF	TGTGCCAGTAGTCTCGGGACTCAGCTCTACGAGCAGTACTTC
TRBV18	13	-	TRBJ2-7	-	CASSRQSSYEQYF	TGTGCCAGCTCACGACAGAGCTCCTACGAGCAGTACTTC
TRBV7-2	16	TRBD2	TRBJ2-3	-	CASTSSSGRVIDTQYF	TGTGCCAGCACCTCCTCGAGCGGGAGGGTGATAGATACGCAGTATTTT
TRBV6-5	16	-	TRBJ1-3	-	CASSYSGGSTGNTIYF	TGTGCCAGCAGTTACTCGGGTGGGTCAACCGGAAACACCATATATTTT
TRBV2	13	-	TRBJ2-2	once	CASSEYFTGELFF	TGTGCCAGCAGTGAGTACTTCACCGGGGAGCTGTTTTTT
TRBV29-1	14	-	TRBJ2-1	-	CSARIGTVMDEQFF	TGCAGCGCCCGTATCGGGACGGTAATGGATGAGCAGTTCTTC
TRBV19	15	TRBD1	TRBJ2-7	-	CASSSDRDSRYEQYF	TGTGCCAGTAGCTCCGACCGGGACAGTCGCTACGAGCAGTACTTC
TRBV6-6	14	TRBD2	TRBJ2-5	-	CASRNSGGGETQYF	TGTGCCAGCAGGAATAGCGGGGGGGGAGAGACCCAGTACTTC
TRBV5-3	17	-	TRBJ1-5	-	CARSLEPGHHSNQPQHF	TGTGCCAGAAGCCTGGAGCCGGGACACCATAGCAATCAGCCCCAGCATTTT
TRBV11-2	13	-	TRBJ1-1	-	CASSLDSRGEAFF	TGTGCCAGCAGCTTAGACAGTAGGGGAGAAGCTTTCTTT
TRBV2	15	TRBD2	TRBJ2-1	-	CASRGGLAGGEEQFF	TGTGCCAGCAGGGGTGGACTAGCGGGAGGAGAGGAGCAGTTCTTC
TRBV9	13	-	TRBJ1-2	once	CASSVTGSYGYTF	TGTGCCAGCAGCGTGACGGGGAGCTATGGCTACACCTTC
TRBV28	13	-	TRBJ1-1	-	CASSLLENTEAFF	TGTGCCAGCAGTTTACTGGAGAACACTGAAGCTTTCTTT
TRBV5-1	14	-	TRBJ2-7	-	CASSLGSGSAEQYF	TGCGCCAGCAGCTTGGGGTCAGGTAGTGCCGAGCAGTACTTC
TRBV6-5	13	TRBD1	TRBJ1-4	-	CASRDRSNEKLFF	TGTGCCAGCAGGGACAGGAGTAATGAAAAACTGTTTTTT
TRBV5-1	15	TRBD1	TRBJ1-4	-	CASSKGGSANEKLFF	TGCGCCAGCAGCAAAGGGGGCTCGGCTAATGAAAAACTGTTTTTT
TRBV5-1	16	-	TRBJ1-5	-	CASSRGGEGRNQPQHF	TGCGCCAGCAGCAGGGGCGGGGAAGGGCGCAATCAGCCCCAGCATTTT
TRBV5-1	18	-	TRBJ2-5	once	CASSLEGYRQPKPGTQYF	TGCGCCAGCAGCTTGGAAGGATACCGGCAGCCAAAACCCGGGACCCAGTACTTC
TRBV5-6	16	-	TRBJ2-7	-	CASSPDWGSDTYEQYF	TGTGCCAGCAGCCCGGATTGGGGCAGTGATACCTACGAGCAGTACTTC
TRBV18	19	TRBD1	TRBJ1-4	-	CASSPRAPGQGSTNEKLFF	TGTGCCAGCTCACCACGGGCCCCGGGACAGGGTTCAACTAATGAAAAACTGTTTTTT
TRBV7-9	15	-	TRBJ2-1	-	CASSLEPPEGNEQFF	TGTGCCAGCAGCTTAGAGCCCCCGGAGGGGAATGAGCAGTTCTTC
TRBV30	18	TRBD2	TRBJ2-1	-	CAWSVILTSGRSYNEQFF	TGTGCCTGGAGTGTAATTCTGACTAGCGGGAGATCCTACAATGAGCAGTTCTTC
TRBV7-2	13	-	TRBJ2-5	-	CASSIITRETQYF	TGTGCCAGCAGCATAATAACCCGAGAGACCCAGTACTTC
TRBV6-1	14	TRBD1	TRBJ2-7	-	CASRAGTGGNEQYF	TGTGCCAGCAGAGCCGGGACAGGGGGCAACGAGCAGTACTTC
TRBV29-1	12	-	TRBJ2-7	-	CSVESGSYEQYF	TGCAGCGTTGAGTCAGGCTCCTACGAGCAGTACTTC
TRBV25-1	11	-	TRBJ1-2	-	CASSASYGYTF	TGTGCCAGCAGTGCTTCATATGGCTACACCTTC
TRBV5-4	13	-	TRBJ2-5	-	CASSPGLMETQYF	TGTGCCAGCAGCCCGGGACTTATGGAGACCCAGTACTTC
TRBV19	13	-	TRBJ1-6	-	CASTLNRNSPLHF	TGTGCCAGCACGCTAAATCGGAATTCACCCCTCCACTTT
TRBV29-1	12	-	TRBJ1-2	-	CSVALWGYGYTF	TGCAGCGTTGCACTGTGGGGGTATGGCTACACCTTC
TRBV5-3	15	-	TRBJ2-7	-	CARSLLRRVLYEQYF	TGTGCCAGAAGCTTGTTGCGACGGGTCCTCTACGAGCAGTACTTC
TRBV5-4	15	TRBD2	TRBJ2-1	-	CASSSGTSGHNEQFF	TGTGCCAGCAGCTCCGGGACTAGTGGCCACAATGAGCAGTTCTTC
TRBV7-9	16	-	TRBJ2-5	once	CASSYLGAGAQETQYF	TGTGCCAGCAGCTACCTAGGGGCCGGGGCTCAAGAGACCCAGTACTTC
TRBV2	13	-	TRBJ2-1	-	CASAPSSYNEQFF	TGTGCCAGCGCACCTAGCTCCTACAATGAGCAGTTCTTC
TRBV28	13	-	TRBJ1-1	-	CASTFWTETEAFF	TGTGCCAGCACCTTCTGGACTGAGACTGAAGCTTTCTTT
TRBV5-1	15	-	TRBJ2-4	-	CASSLGTPAKNIQYF	TGCGCCAGCAGCCTGGGTACACCTGCCAAAAACATTCAGTACTTC
TRBV15	15	-	TRBJ2-7	-	CATSREGGGAYEQYF	TGTGCCACCAGCAGAGAAGGCGGGGGCGCCTACGAGCAGTACTTC
TRBV7-7	13	-	TRBJ2-5	-	CASSLDRQETQYF	TGTGCTAGCAGCTTAGATCGTCAGGAGACCCAGTACTTC
TRBV6-1	14	TRBD2	TRBJ2-7	-	CASRGRGTRGEQYF	TGTGCCAGCAGAGGACGCGGGACTAGAGGCGAGCAGTACTTC
TRBV5-1	16	TRBD1	TRBJ2-7	-	CASSPEVGGQGHEQYF	TGCGCCAGCAGCCCGGAGGTCGGGGGACAGGGCCACGAGCAGTACTTC
TRBV9	15	TRBD1	TRBJ2-5	-	CASSPGTGGAKTQYF	TGTGCCAGCAGCCCCGGGACAGGGGGCGCAAAGACCCAGTACTTC
TRBV7-2	14	-	TRBJ2-1	-	CASTPKAAYNEQFF	TGTGCCAGCACCCCAAAAGCCGCCTACAATGAGCAGTTCTTC
TRBV5-4	15	-	TRBJ1-2	-	CASSLGVDRNYGYTF	TGTGCCAGCAGCTTGGGGGTGGACAGAAACTATGGCTACACCTTC
TRBV7-7	15	-	TRBJ1-4	-	CASSLGAQDHEKLFF	TGTGCTAGCAGCTTAGGGGCACAGGACCATGAAAAACTGTTTTTT
TRBV19	16	TRBD1	TRBJ1-1	-	CASSIRTGIMNTEAFF	TGTGCCAGTAGTATACGGACAGGAATCATGAACACTGAAGCTTTCTTT
TRBV29-1	13	TRBD1	TRBJ1-3	-	CSARQGPGNTIYF	TGCAGCGCTAGACAGGGACCTGGAAACACCATATATTTT
TRBV10-3	16	TRBD2	TRBJ2-7	-	CAISLGLAGVAGEQYF	TGTGCCATCAGTTTGGGACTAGCGGGAGTTGCGGGCGAGCAGTACTTC
TRBV7-6	14	-	TRBJ2-2	-	CASSLVRNTGELFF	TGTGCCAGCAGCTTAGTCCGGAACACCGGGGAGCTGTTTTTT
TRBV6-1	13	-	TRBJ2-7	-	CASSKTGAYEQYF	TGTGCCAGCAGTAAAACAGGAGCCTACGAGCAGTACTTC
TRBV19	15	TRBD1	TRBJ2-7	-	CASSLGTGGSYEQYF	TGTGCCAGTAGCCTAGGGACAGGGGGCTCCTACGAGCAGTACTTC
TRBV5-4	16	TRBD1	TRBJ2-1	-	CASSRDRASSYNEQFF	TGTGCCAGCAGCCGGGACAGGGCGAGCTCCTACAATGAGCAGTTCTTC
TRBV5-1	18	TRBD1	TRBJ1-1	-	CASSYESMGTGLGAEAFF	TGCGCCAGCAGCTACGAATCTATGGGGACAGGGCTAGGCGCTGAAGCTTTCTTT
TRBV29-1	10	-	TRBJ1-1	few	CSVDDPEAFF	TGCAGCGTTGACGATCCTGAAGCTTTCTTT
TRBV6-1	15	TRBD1	TRBJ2-7	-	CASSVTGTGGYEQYF	TGTGCCAGCAGTGTAACCGGGACAGGGGGCTACGAGCAGTACTTC
TRBV7-9	14	-	TRBJ2-2	-	CASSFTGGDGELFF	TGTGCCAGCAGCTTCACAGGAGGAGACGGGGAGCTGTTTTTT
TRBV19	11	-	TRBJ2-1	-	CASSIVNEQFF	TGTGCCAGTAGTATTGTGAATGAGCAGTTCTTC